This TCR beta chain appears in the sequencing data of a study of T cell changes during pregnancy in multiple sclerosis. The CDR3 runs to 13 residues. V was clipped by 5 bases and J by 0 bases, with 8 bases between them. CDR1 is MNHEY and CDR2 is SMNVEV in the germline V gene (reference sequence). Data came from immunoSEQ multiplex PCR; TCRdb stores just in-frame clones and leaves some out. The table shows more than 85,000 clones, with around 93% occurring only once. Sequencing was performed on peripheral blood, taken in the third trimester of pregnancy. The chain has TRBV27 and TRBJ2-7, with D perhaps matching TRBD2 (5 bases). The receptor's source is a female donor in good health, enrolled as a control in a pregnancy study. The CDR3 bases are TGTGCCAGCAGTAGGAGCGGCTCCTACGAGCAGTACTTC. Translated: CASSRSGSYEQYF.